This T cell receptor beta chain emerged from a study of blood T cells in healthy people across ages. This clonotype has a handful of counts. Germline V gene sequence: CDR1 SGHRS, CDR2 YFSETQ. V lost 0 bases, J lost 0 bases, and 7 bases lay in between. This CDR3 region has 16 residues. A J-beta primer mix and a sample-barcoded 5' primer were used in a second PCR of roughly 6 to 11 cycles. Via MiXCR, TCRdb re-called the 5' RACE reads, giving one row per CDR3 protein. The table records 800,000 to 950,000 distinct CDR3 sequences, about 34% of them present only once. Sequenced: blood. The J gene is TRBJ2-6, the V gene TRBV5-1; D gene uncertain. The clonotype was recovered from a young man in good health. CDR3 bases: TGCGCCAGCAGCTTGGAATACCGCTCTGGGGCCAACGTCCTGACTTTC. Its protein product is CASSLEYRSGANVLTF.